This T cell receptor beta chain appears in the sequencing data of a study of cytomegalovirus exposure and HLA in healthy donors. Overall study: Most donors, roughly 77% of over 350 genotyped, fell in the Caucasian-associated ancestry cluster.

Findings and caveats of the study: Analyses of presence and absence presupposed an approximately uniform sequencing depth across donors. In a later analysis, the majority of CMV-associated beta chains seemingly showed HLA restriction.

CDR3 size: 14 residues. CDR1 is MNHEY and CDR2 is SMNVEV in the germline V gene (reference sequence). The trim removed 6 bases at V and 5 bases at J, leaving 3 bases unmatched. PCR amplification relied on 60 Vbeta primers (plus 13 Jbeta primers). Some clones are missing from TCRdb's copy, which holds only in-frame ones; the method was immunoSEQ multiplex PCR. This table holds 85,000 to 130,000 clones, about 70% found once. Comments on this clone: No antigen is known for it.

This TCR was recovered from a woman between 18 and 29 years old in good health and CMV-seropositive. Sequencing used PBMCs. The J gene is TRBJ2-1, the V gene TRBV27; 11 nucleotides match TRBD2. CDR3: CASSTGLADNEQFF. As DNA, the CDR3 is TGTGCCAGCAGCACGGGACTAGCGGACAATGAGCAGTTCTTC.